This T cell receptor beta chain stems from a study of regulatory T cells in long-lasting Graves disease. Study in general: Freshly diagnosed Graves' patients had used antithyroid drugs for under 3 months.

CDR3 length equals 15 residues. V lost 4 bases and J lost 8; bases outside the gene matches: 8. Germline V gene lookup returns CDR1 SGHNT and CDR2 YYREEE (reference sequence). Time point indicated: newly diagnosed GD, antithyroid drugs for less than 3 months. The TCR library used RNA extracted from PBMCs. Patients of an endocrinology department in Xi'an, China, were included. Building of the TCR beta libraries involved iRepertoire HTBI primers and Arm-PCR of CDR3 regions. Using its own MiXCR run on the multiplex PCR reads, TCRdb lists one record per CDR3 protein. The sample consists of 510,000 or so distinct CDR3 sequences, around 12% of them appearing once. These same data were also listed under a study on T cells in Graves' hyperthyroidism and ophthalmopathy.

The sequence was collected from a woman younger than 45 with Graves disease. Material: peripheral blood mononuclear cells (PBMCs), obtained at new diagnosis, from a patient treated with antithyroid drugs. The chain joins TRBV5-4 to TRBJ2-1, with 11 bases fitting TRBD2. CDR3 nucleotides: TGTGCCAGCAGCCCGACTAGCGGGGCTAGTGATGAGCAGTTCTTC. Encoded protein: CASSPTSGASDEQFF.